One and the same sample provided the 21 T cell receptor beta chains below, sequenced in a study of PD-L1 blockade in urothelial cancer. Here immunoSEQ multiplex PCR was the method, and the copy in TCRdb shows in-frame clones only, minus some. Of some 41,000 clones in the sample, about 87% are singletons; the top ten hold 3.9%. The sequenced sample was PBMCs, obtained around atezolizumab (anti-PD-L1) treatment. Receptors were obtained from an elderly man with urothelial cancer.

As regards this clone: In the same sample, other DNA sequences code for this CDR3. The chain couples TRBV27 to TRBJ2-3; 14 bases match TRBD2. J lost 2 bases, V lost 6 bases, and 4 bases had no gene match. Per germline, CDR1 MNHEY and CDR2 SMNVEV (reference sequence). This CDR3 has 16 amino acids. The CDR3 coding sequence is TGTGCCAGCAGAGGACTAGCGGGAGGATCCACAGATACGCAGTATTTT. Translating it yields CASRGLAGGSTDTQYF.

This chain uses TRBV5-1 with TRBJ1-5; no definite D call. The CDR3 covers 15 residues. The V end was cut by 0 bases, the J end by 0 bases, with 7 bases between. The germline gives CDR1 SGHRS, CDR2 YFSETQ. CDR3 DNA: TGCGCCAGCAGCTTGGACCTGAGTAGCAATCAGCCCCAGCATTTT. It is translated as CASSLDLSSNQPQHF.

Here the CDR3 reads CASSSQGRASGLLAKNIQYF. CDR3 sequence (DNA): TGTGCCAGCAGCTCCCAGGGGAGGGCTAGCGGGTTACTAGCCAAAAACATTCAGTACTTC. The V call is TRBV13, the J call TRBJ2-4, with 8 positions matching TRBD2. J lost 0 bases, V lost 4 bases, and 17 bases had no gene match. The CDR3 extends over 20 amino acids. The germline CDR1 and CDR2 sequences are PRHDT and FYEKMQ (reference sequence).

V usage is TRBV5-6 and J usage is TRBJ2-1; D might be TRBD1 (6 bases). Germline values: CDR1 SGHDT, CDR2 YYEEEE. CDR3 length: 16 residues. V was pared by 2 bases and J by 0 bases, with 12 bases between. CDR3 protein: CASSLTGSSSYNEQFF. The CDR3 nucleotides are TGTGCCAGCAGCTTAACAGGGTCCAGCTCCTACAATGAGCAGTTCTTC. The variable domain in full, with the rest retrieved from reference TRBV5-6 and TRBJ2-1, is DAGVTQSPTHLIKTRGQQVTLRCSPKSGHDTVSWYQQALGQGPQFIFQYYEEEERQRGNFPDRFSGHQFPNYSSELNVNALLLGDSALYLCASSLTGSSSYNEQFFGPGTRLTVL.

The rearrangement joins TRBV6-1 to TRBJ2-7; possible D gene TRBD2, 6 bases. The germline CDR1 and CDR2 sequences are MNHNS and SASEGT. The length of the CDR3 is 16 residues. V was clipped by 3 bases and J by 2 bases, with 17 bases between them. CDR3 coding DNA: TGTGCCAGCAGTGACCTTAGCGGCTCCCCCGCCTACGAGCAGTACTTC. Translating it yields CASSDLSGSPAYEQYF.

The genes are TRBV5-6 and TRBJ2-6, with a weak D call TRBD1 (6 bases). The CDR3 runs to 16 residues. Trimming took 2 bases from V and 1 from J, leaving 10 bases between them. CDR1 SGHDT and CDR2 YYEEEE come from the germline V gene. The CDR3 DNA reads TGTGCCAGCAGCTTCTCCGGACAGTCTGGGGCCAACGTCCTGACTTTC. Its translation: CASSFSGQSGANVLTF.

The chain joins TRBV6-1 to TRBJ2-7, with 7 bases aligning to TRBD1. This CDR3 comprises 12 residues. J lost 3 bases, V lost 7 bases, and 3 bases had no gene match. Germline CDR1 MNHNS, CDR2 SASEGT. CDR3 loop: CASISGGYEQYF. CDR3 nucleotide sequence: TGTGCCAGCATTTCAGGGGGCTACGAGCAGTACTTC.

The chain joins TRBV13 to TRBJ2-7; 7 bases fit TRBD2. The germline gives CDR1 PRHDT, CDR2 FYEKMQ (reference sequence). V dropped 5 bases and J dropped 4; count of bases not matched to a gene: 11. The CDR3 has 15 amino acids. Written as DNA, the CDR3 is TGTGCCAGCAGCCTGTCTGGGTCTAGCGGTTACGAGCAGTACTTC. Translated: CASSLSGSSGYEQYF.

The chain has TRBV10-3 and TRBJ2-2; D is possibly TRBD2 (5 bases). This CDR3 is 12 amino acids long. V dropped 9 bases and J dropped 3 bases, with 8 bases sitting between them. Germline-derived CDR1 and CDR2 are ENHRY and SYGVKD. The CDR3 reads CAMGSDTGELFF. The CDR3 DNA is TGTGCCATGGGTAGCGACACCGGGGAGCTGTTTTTT.

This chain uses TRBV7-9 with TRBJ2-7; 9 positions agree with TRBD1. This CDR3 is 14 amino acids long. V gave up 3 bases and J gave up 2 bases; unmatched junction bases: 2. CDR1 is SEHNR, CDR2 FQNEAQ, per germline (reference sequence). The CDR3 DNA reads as TGTGCCAGCAGCTTGGGGACAGGGACCTACGAGCAGTACTTC. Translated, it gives CASSLGTGTYEQYF.

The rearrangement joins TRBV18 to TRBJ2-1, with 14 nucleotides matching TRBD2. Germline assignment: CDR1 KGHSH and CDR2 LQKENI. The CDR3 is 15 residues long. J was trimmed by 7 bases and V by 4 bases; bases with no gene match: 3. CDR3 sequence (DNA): TGTGCCAGCTCACGGGGACTAGCGGGAGATAATGAGCAGTTCTTC. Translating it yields CASSRGLAGDNEQFF.

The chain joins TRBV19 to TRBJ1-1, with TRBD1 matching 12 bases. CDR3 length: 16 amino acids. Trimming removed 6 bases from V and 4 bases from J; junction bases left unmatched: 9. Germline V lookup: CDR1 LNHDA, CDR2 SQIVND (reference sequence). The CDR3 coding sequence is TGTGCCAGTAGCTCTTGGGGACAGGGGGCGGGCACTGAAGCTTTCTTT. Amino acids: CASSSWGQGAGTEAFF.

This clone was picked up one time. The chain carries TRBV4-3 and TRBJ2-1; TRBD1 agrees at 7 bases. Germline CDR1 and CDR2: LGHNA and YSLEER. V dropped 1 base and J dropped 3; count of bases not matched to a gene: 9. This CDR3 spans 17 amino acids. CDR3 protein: CASSQGIAGGRYNEQFF. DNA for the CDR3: TGCGCCAGCAGCCAAGGAATCGCAGGGGGACGCTACAATGAGCAGTTCTTC.

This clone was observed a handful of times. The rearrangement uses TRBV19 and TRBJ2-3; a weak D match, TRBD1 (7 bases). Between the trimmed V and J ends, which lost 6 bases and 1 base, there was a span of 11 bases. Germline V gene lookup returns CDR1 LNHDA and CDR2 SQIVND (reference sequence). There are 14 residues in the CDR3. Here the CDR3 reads CASSVRGGTDTQYF. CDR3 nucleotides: TGTGCCAGTAGCGTCAGGGGGGGCACAGATACGCAGTATTTT.

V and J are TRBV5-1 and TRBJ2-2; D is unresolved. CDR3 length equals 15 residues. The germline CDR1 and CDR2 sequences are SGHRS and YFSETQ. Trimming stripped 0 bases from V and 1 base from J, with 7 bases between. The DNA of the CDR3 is TGCGCCAGCAGCTTGGAGAGCCTGAACACCGGGGAGCTGTTTTTT. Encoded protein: CASSLESLNTGELFF.

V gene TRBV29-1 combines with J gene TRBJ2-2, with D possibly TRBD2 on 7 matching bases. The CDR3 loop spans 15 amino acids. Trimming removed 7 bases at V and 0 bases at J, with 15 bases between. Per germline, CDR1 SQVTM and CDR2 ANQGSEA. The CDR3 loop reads CSAGGQGTNTGELFF. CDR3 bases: TGCAGCGCCGGGGGGCAGGGTACGAACACCGGGGAGCTGTTTTTT.

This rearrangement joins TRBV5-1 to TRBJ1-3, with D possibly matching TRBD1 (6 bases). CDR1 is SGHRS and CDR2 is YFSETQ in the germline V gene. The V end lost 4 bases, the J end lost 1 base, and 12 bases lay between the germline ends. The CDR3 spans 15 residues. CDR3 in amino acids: CASSRDTGSGNTIYF. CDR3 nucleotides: TGCGCCAGCAGCCGCGATACAGGGTCTGGAAACACCATATATTTT.

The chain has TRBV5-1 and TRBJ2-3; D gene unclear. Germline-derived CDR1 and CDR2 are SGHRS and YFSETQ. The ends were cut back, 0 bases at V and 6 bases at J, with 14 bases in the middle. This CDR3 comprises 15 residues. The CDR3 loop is CASSLGRSGSDTQYF. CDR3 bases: TGCGCCAGCAGCTTGGGCCGGAGTGGATCGGATACGCAGTATTTT.

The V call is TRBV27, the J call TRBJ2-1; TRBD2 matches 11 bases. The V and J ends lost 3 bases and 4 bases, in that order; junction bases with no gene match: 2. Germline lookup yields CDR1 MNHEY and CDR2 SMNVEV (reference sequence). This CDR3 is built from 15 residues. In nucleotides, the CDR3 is TGTGCCAGCAGTTTTAGACTAGCGGGGTACAATGAGCAGTTCTTC. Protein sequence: CASSFRLAGYNEQFF.

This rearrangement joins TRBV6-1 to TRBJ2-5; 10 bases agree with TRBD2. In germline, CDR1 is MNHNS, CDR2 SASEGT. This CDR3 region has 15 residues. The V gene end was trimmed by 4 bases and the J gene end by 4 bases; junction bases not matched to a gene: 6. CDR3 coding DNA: TGTGCCAGCAGTGTAATTTTAGCGGGAGGAGAGACCCAGTACTTC. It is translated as CASSVILAGGETQYF.

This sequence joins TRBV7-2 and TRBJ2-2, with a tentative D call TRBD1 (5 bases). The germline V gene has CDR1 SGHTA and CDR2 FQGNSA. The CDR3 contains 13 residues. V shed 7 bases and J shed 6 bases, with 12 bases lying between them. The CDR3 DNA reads TGTGCCAGCAATGAAGGGGTCCCCGGGGAGCTGTTTTTT. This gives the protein CASNEGVPGELFF.